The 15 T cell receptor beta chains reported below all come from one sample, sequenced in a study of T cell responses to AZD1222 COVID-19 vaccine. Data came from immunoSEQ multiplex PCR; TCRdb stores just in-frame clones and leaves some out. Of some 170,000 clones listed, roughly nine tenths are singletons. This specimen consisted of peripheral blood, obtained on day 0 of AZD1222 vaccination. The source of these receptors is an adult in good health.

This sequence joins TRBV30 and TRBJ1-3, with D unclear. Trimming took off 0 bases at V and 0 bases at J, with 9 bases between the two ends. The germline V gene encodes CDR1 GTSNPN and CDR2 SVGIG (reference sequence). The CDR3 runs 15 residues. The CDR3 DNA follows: TGTGCCTGGAGTGTCGGGGTTTTCTCTGGAAACACCATATATTTT. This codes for CAWSVGVFSGNTIYF. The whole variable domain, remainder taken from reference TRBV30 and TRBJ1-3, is SQTIHQWPATLVQPVGSPLSLECTVEGTSNPNLYWYRQAAGRGLQLLFYSVGIGQISSEVPQNLSASRPQDRQFILSSKKLLLSDSGFYLCAWSVGVFSGNTIYFGEGSWLTVV.

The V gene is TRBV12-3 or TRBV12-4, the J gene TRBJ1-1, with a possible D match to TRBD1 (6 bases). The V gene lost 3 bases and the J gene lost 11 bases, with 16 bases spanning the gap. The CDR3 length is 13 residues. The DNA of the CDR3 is TGTGCCAGCAGTTTGTTAACCCCCGGGGGCGCTTTCTTT. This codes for CASSLLTPGGAFF.

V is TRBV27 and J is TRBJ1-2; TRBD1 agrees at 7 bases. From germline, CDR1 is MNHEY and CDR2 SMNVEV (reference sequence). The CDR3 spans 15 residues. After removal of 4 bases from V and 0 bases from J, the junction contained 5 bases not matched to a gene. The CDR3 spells CASSWGQPSNYGYTF. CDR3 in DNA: TGTGCCAGCAGTTGGGGACAGCCCTCTAACTATGGCTACACCTTC.

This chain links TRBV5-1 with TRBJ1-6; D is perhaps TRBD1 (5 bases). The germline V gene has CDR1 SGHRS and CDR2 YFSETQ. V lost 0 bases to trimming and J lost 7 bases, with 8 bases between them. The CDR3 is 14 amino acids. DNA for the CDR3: TGCGCCAGCAGCTTGGAAACAGGAAATTCACCCCTCCACTTT. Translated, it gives CASSLETGNSPLHF.

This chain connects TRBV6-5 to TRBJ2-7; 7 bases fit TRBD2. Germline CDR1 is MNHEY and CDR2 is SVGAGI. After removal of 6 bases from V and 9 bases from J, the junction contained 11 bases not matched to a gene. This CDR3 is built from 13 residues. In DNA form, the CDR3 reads TGTGCCAGCAGGACCCCTGCGGGAGCTGTGCAGTACTTC. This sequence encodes CASRTPAGAVQYF.

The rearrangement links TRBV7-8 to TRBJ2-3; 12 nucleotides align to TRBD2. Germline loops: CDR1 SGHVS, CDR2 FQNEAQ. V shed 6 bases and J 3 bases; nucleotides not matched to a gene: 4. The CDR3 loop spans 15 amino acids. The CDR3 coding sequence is TGTGCCAGCAGTCTTCTAGCGGGAGGGACAGATACGCAGTATTTT. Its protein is CASSLLAGGTDTQYF.

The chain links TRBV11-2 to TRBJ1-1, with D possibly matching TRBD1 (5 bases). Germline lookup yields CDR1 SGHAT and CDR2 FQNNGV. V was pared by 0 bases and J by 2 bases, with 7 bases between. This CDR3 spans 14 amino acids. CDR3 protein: CASSLEGLNTEAFF. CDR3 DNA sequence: TGTGCCAGCAGCTTAGAGGGACTTAACACTGAAGCTTTCTTT.

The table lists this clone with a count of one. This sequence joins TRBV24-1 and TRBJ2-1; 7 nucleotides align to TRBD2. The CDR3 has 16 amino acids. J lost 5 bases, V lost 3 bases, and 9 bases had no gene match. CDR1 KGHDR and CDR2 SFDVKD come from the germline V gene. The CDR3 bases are TGTGCCACCAGTGATCAAGGCGGGAGCCCGGACAATGAGCAGTTCTTC. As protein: CATSDQGGSPDNEQFF.

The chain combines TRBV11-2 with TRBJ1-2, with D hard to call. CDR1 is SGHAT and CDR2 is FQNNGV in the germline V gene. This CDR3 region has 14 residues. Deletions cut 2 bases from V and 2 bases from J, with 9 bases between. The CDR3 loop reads CASSLFRQNYGYTF. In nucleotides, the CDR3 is TGTGCCAGCAGCTTATTCCGACAAAACTATGGCTACACCTTC.

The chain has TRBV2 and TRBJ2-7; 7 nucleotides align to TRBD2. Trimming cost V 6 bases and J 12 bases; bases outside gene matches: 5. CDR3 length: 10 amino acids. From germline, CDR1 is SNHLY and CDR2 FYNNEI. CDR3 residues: CASRGLPLYF. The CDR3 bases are TGTGCCAGCAGGGGACTACCTCTGTACTTC.

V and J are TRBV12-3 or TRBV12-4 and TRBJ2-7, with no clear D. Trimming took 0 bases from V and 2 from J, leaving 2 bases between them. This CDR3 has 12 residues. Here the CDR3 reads CASSLAAYEQYF. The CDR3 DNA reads TGTGCCAGCAGTTTAGCGGCCTACGAGCAGTACTTC.

CDR3 nucleotide sequence: TGCAGTGCGGGCAGGGATTTTGACTACACCTTC. Amino acids: CSAGRDFDYTF. This chain joins TRBV20-1 and TRBJ1-2, with D possibly matching TRBD1 (5 bases). V dropped 6 bases and J dropped 10 bases, with 15 bases sitting between them. Looked up from germline, CDR1 is DFQATT and CDR2 is SNEGSKA (reference sequence). This CDR3 spans 11 amino acids.

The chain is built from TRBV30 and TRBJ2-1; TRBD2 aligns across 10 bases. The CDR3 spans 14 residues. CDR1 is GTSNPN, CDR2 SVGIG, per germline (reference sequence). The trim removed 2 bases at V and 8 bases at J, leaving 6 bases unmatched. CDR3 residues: CAWSLAGAGDEQFF. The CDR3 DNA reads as TGTGCCTGGAGTCTAGCGGGAGCGGGAGATGAGCAGTTCTTC.

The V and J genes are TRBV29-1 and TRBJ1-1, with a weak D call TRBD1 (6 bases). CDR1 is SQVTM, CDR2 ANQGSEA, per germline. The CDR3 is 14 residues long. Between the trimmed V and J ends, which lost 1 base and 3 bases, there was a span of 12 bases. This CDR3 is CSVEGWRGDTEAFF. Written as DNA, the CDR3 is TGCAGCGTTGAAGGGTGGAGGGGGGACACTGAAGCTTTCTTT. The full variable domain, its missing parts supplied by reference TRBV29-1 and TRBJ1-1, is SAVISQKPSRDICQRGTSLTIQCQVDSQVTMMFWYRQQPGQSLTLIATANQGSEATYESGFVIDKFPISRPNLTFSTLTVSNMSPEDSSIYLCSVEGWRGDTEAFFGQGTRLTVV.

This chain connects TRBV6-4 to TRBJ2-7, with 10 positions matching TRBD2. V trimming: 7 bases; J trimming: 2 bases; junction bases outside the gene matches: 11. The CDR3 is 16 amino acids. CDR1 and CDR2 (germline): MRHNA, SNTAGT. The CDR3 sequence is CASTDRSGRDPYEQYF. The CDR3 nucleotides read TGTGCCAGCACCGACAGGAGCGGGAGGGATCCCTACGAGCAGTACTTC.